A single sample is the source of the 9 T cell receptor beta chains below, sequenced in a study of radiotherapy plus CTLA-4 blockade in lung cancer. Repertoires were generated with immunoSEQ multiplex PCR, while TCRdb's copy carries only in-frame clones and drops some. The sample shows about 88,000 clones, more than 70% of them seen only once. The sequences come from peripheral blood, collected from a patient treated with radiotherapy plus ipilimumab. The receptors originated from a human donor with non-small cell lung cancer that progressed on radiotherapy plus ipilimumab.

The chain couples TRBV4-1 to TRBJ2-5; D is perhaps TRBD1 or TRBD2 (5 bases each). The CDR3 has 13 residues. V lost 1 base, J lost 5 bases, and 8 bases lay in between. Germline V gives CDR1 MGHRA, CDR2 YSYEKL. The CDR3 region has the DNA TGCGCCAGCAGCCAAGGGGGGAAGGAGACCCAGTACTTC. Its translation: CASSQGGKETQYF.

This clone was counted only a few times. Germline and junction disagree at one end, which may indicate a read error. The V call is TRBV6-1, the J call TRBJ2-1; D not resolved. CDR1 MNHNS and CDR2 SASEGT come from the germline V gene. The CDR3 consists of 13 residues. CDR3 sequence reads: CASSYNSFNEQFF. The CDR3 DNA sequence: TGTGCCAGCAGTTATAATTCCTTCAATGAGCAGTTCTTC.

The V gene is TRBV5-4, the J gene TRBJ1-1; the D is unclear. The germline V and J ends were trimmed by 1 base and 2 bases, with 3 bases remaining between them. The CDR3 sequence is 12 residues long. Germline-derived CDR1 and CDR2 are SGHNT and YYREEE (reference sequence). The CDR3 region is CASSLSNTEAFF. The CDR3 coding sequence is TGTGCCAGCAGCTTGTCTAACACTGAAGCTTTCTTT.

The chain couples TRBV7-3 to TRBJ2-3, with 10 bases that match TRBD1. The CDR3 totals 15 residues. The germline CDR1 and CDR2 sequences are SGHTA and FQGTGA. J gave up 4 bases and V 4 bases, and 5 bases lay outside the gene matches. The CDR3 DNA reads as TGTGCCAGCAGCTCGACAGGGGGCAGGGCAGATACGCAGTATTTT. It encodes CASSSTGGRADTQYF.

CDR3 bases: TGCGCCAGCAGCCATTCGACAGGGGGCAGCACAGATACGCAGTATTTT. Protein product: CASSHSTGGSTDTQYF. The gene calls are TRBV4-3 and TRBJ2-3; 10 bases align to TRBD1. The CDR3 runs 16 residues. Germline V gene lookup returns CDR1 LGHNA and CDR2 YSLEER. V shed 3 bases, J shed 0 bases, and the junction held 3 bases outside the gene matches.

This clone was seen a single time. J is TRBJ2-7 and V is TRBV11-2; 12 bases align to TRBD2. Trimming cost V 1 base and J 4 bases; bases outside gene matches: 14. This CDR3 is 19 amino acids long. Germline values: CDR1 SGHAT, CDR2 FQNNGV. The CDR3 DNA follows: TGTGCCAGCAGCTTAGTCCCCAAGACTAGCGGGAGTCCCGAGTACGAGCAGTACTTC. The encoded protein is CASSLVPKTSGSPEYEQYF. Full variable domain (remainder filled in from reference TRBV11-2 and TRBJ2-7): EAGVAQSPRYKIIEKRQSVAFWCNPISGHATLYWYQQILGQGPKLLIQFQNNGVVDDSQLPKDRFSAERLKGVDSTLKIQPAKLEDSAVYLCASSLVPKTSGSPEYEQYFGPGTRLTVT.

CDR3 sequence (DNA): TGTGCCAGTAGAATACAGGAAGCCGCCTACAATGAGCAGTTCTTC. Protein product: CASRIQEAAYNEQFF. The V call is TRBV19, the J call TRBJ2-1; tentative D call: TRBD1 (5 bases). The V end was cut by 6 bases, the J end by 2 bases, with 14 bases between. The germline gives CDR1 LNHDA, CDR2 SQIVND (reference sequence). The CDR3 covers 15 residues. The whole variable domain, remainder taken from reference TRBV19 and TRBJ2-1, is DGGITQSPKYLFRKEGQNVTLSCEQNLNHDAMYWYRQDPGQGLRLIYYSQIVNDFQKGDIAEGYSVSREKKESFPLTVTSAQKNPTAFYLCASRIQEAAYNEQFFGPGTRLTVL.

The CDR3 DNA is TGCGCCAGCAGCCGGGCCTGGGGAGCCTACAATGAGCAGTTCTTC. It specifies CASSRAWGAYNEQFF. This chain uses TRBV5-1 with TRBJ2-1; D may be TRBD2 (5 bases). Germline CDR1 SGHRS, CDR2 YFSETQ. The CDR3 spans 15 residues. Trimming pared 4 bases from V and 2 bases from J, leaving 13 bases between.

This chain links TRBV9 with TRBJ2-1, with D possibly being TRBD2 (5 bases). Trimming pared 1 base from V and 3 bases from J, leaving 5 bases between. Germline loops: CDR1 SGDLS, CDR2 YYNGEE. The length of the CDR3 is 13 residues. In nucleotides, the CDR3 is TGTGCCAGCAGCGTAAGCGGCTACAATGAGCAGTTCTTC. Its translation is CASSVSGYNEQFF.